This TCR beta chain comes out of a study of cytomegalovirus exposure and HLA in healthy donors. The CDR3 consists of 14 residues. Deletions cut 7 bases from V and 7 bases from J, with 16 bases between. Germline CDR1 reads LNHDA; CDR2 reads SQIVND (reference sequence). The PCR had 60 Vbeta and 13 Jbeta primers. Only in-frame clones appear in the TCRdb table, and some are missing; sequencing was by immunoSEQ multiplex PCR. The sample consists of some 110,000 clones, 65% to 75% of them appearing once. The chain combines TRBV19 with TRBJ2-2; D might be TRBD2 (5 bases). Sequenced input: PBMCs. The receptor was isolated from a man aged 25-45 years in good health and CMV-seropositive. This CDR3 is CASTLPGSSGELFF. The CDR3 DNA sequence: TGTGCCAGTACCCTTCCGGGGTCCAGCGGGGAGCTGTTTTTT.